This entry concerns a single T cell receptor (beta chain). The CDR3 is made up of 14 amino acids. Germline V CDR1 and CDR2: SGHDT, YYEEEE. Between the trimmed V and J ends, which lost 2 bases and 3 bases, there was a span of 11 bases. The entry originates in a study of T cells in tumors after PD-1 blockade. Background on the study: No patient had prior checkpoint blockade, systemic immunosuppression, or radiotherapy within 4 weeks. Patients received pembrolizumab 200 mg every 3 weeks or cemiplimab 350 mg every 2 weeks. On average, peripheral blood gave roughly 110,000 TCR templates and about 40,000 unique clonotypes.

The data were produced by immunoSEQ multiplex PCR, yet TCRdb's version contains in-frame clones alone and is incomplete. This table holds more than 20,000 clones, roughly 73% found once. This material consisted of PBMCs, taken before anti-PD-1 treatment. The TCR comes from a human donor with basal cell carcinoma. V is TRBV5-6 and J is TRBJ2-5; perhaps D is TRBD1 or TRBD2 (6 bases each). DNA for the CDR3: TGTGCCAGCAGCTTTCGGGGGCCAGAAGAGACCCAGTACTTC. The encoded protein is CASSFRGPEETQYF. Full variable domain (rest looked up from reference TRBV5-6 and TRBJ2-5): DAGVTQSPTHLIKTRGQQVTLRCSPKSGHDTVSWYQQALGQGPQFIFQYYEEEERQRGNFPDRFSGHQFPNYSSELNVNALLLGDSALYLCASSFRGPEETQYFGPGTRLLVL.